Presented here are 28 T cell receptor beta chains from one specimen sequenced in a study of cytomegalovirus exposure and HLA in healthy donors. PCR primers comprised 60 Vbeta and 13 Jbeta primers. Here immunoSEQ multiplex PCR was the method, and the copy in TCRdb shows in-frame clones only, minus some. The data hold under 200,000 clones, with more than 65% observed a single time. The specimen was PBMCs. These receptor sequences come from a middle-aged woman in good health and CMV-seropositive.

J is TRBJ2-3 and V is TRBV7-2, with TRBD2 as a possible D gene (7 bases). V was trimmed by 2 bases and J by 3 bases, leaving 12 bases between them. Germline CDR1 and CDR2: SGHTA and FQGNSA. This CDR3 contains 15 residues. Written as DNA, the CDR3 is TGTGCCAGCAGCTTATTCAGGGGAGGGACAGATACGCAGTATTTT. Its translation: CASSLFRGGTDTQYF.

V usage is TRBV6-4 and J usage is TRBJ2-7, with TRBD1 matching over 10 bases. V was pared by 8 bases and J by 2 bases, with 6 bases of the junction left unmatched. The CDR3 extends over 14 amino acids. Germline V CDR1 and CDR2: MRHNA, SNTAGT. The CDR3 region is CASLRDRGTYEQYF. In DNA, the CDR3 is TGTGCCAGCCTCCGGGACAGGGGAACCTACGAGCAGTACTTC.

The genes are TRBV7-2 and TRBJ2-1, with 9 positions matching TRBD2. The trim removed 5 bases at V and 7 bases at J, leaving 12 bases unmatched. This CDR3 comprises 16 residues. Germline-derived CDR1 and CDR2 are SGHTA and FQGNSA. DNA for the CDR3: TGTGCCAGCAGCGGAAGGTCTAGCGGGATGGGGAATGAGCAGTTCTTC. It translates to CASSGRSSGMGNEQFF.

J is TRBJ2-2 and V is TRBV6-6; no clear D. Trimming left V 10 bases short and J 4 bases short, with 7 bases between. This CDR3 contains 11 residues. CDR1 MNHNY and CDR2 SVGAGI come from the germline V gene (reference sequence). The CDR3 nucleotides read TGTGCCATAGATCTCACCGGGGAGCTGTTTTTT. It is translated as CAIDLTGELFF.

The CDR3 loop is CASSHTYDVLASTDTQYF. The CDR3 nucleotides are TGTGCCAGTAGTCACACCTATGATGTTCTAGCTAGCACAGATACGCAGTATTTT. The V call is TRBV19, the J call TRBJ2-3, with D tentatively TRBD2 (5 bases). The V gene's germline CDR1 is LNHDA and CDR2 SQIVND (reference sequence). V was trimmed by 5 bases and J by 0 bases, leaving 21 bases between them. The CDR3 length is 18 residues.

The V gene is TRBV29-1, the J gene TRBJ2-1, with D perhaps TRBD2 (5 bases). Germline assignment: CDR1 SQVTM and CDR2 ANQGSEA. This CDR3 is built from 13 residues. V lost 3 bases and J 4 bases, leaving 10 bases between the germline ends. This CDR3 is CSVDIGVYNEQFF. In nucleotides, the CDR3 is TGCAGCGTTGATATCGGGGTGTACAATGAGCAGTTCTTC.

This rearrangement joins TRBV7-9 to TRBJ1-2; D remains ambiguous. CDR1 is SEHNR and CDR2 is FQNEAQ in the germline V gene (reference sequence). V was clipped by 5 bases and J by 4 bases, with 14 bases between them. The CDR3 runs to 14 residues. CDR3 sequence (DNA): TGTGCCAGCAGCCCCTTGACGGACTCCTATGGCTACACCTTC. It is translated as CASSPLTDSYGYTF.

The genes are TRBV7-3 and TRBJ2-7; D might be TRBD2 (6 bases). The germline CDR1 and CDR2 sequences are SGHTA and FQGTGA. The CDR3 is made up of 15 amino acids. V lost 5 bases and J lost 5, with 19 bases in between. The CDR3 loop reads CASSPPRPGENEQYF. The DNA of the CDR3 is TGTGCCAGCAGCCCCCCCCGGCCGGGAGAGAACGAGCAGTACTTC. Variable domain in full (rest from reference TRBV7-3 and TRBJ2-7): GAGVSQTPSNKVTEKGKYVELRCDPISGHTALYWYRQSLGQGPEFLIYFQGTGAADDSGLPNDRFFAVRPEGSVSTLKIQRTERGDSAVYLCASSPPRPGENEQYFGPGTRLTVT.

The table lists this clone with a few counts. The chain employs TRBV18 and TRBJ2-2, with D unresolved. Deletions cut 5 bases from V and 7 bases from J, with 11 bases between. The CDR3 totals 13 residues. Germline-derived CDR1 and CDR2 are KGHSH and LQKENI. The CDR3 nucleotides are TGTGCCAGCTCATCAACGGGTATCGGGGAGCTGTTTTTT. It is translated as CASSSTGIGELFF. Looking up the rest from reference TRBV18 and TRBJ2-2 gives the full variable domain: NAGVMQNPRHLVRRRGQEARLRCSPMKGHSHVYWYRQLPEEGLKFMVYLQKENIIDESGMPKERFSAEFPKEGPSILRIQQVVRGDSAAYFCASSSTGIGELFFGEGSRLTVL.

In this sample, this clone turned up once. V is TRBV6-1 and J is TRBJ2-1; no clear D gene. V was shortened by 2 bases and J by 9 bases, with 8 bases between the two germline ends. Germline V gives CDR1 MNHNS, CDR2 SASEGT. The CDR3 spans 12 residues. The chain's CDR3 is CASSEPGAEQFF. CDR3 in DNA: TGTGCCAGCAGTGAACCCGGTGCTGAGCAGTTCTTC.

The rearrangement links TRBV19 to TRBJ1-3, with unresolved D. The CDR3 runs to 17 residues. CDR1 is LNHDA, CDR2 SQIVND, per germline (reference sequence). With 1 base removed from V and 0 bases from J, the gap between germline ends came to 13 bases. CDR3 amino acids: CASSIVGGTSSGNTIYF. CDR3 DNA sequence: TGTGCCAGTAGTATAGTGGGAGGCACCAGCTCTGGAAACACCATATATTTT.

This chain connects TRBV4-1 to TRBJ2-1; D possibly corresponds to TRBD1 (6 bases). The CDR3 extends over 16 amino acids. The germline V gene encodes CDR1 MGHRA and CDR2 YSYEKL. Trimming left V 0 bases short and J 6 bases short, with 15 bases between. CDR3 coding DNA: TGCGCCAGCAGCCAAGATCATTACAGCAGGGGCAATGAGCAGTTCTTC. This codes for CASSQDHYSRGNEQFF.

The CDR3 spells CASSLGLREKLFF. The CDR3 region has the DNA TGTGCCAGCAGCTTAGGACTTCGGGAAAAACTGTTTTTT. The chain couples TRBV11-2 to TRBJ1-4; D ambiguous. The CDR3 covers 13 residues. Germline CDR1 reads SGHAT; CDR2 reads FQNNGV. V was pared by 1 base and J by 8 bases, with 8 bases between.

A few counts support this clone. Mismatch with germline at one junction end may stem from a read error. This sequence joins TRBV5-6 and TRBJ1-2; possible D gene TRBD1, 5 bases. The CDR3 totals 15 residues. CDR1 SGHDT and CDR2 YYEEEE come from the germline V gene. CDR3 nucleotide sequence: TGTGCCAGCAGCTTGCTTCAGGGTAGTCAACGCGGCTACCCCTTC. This codes for CASSLLQGSQRGYPF.

The J gene is TRBJ2-3, the V gene TRBV5-1; 7 positions agree with TRBD2. The V segment lost 3 bases and the J segment 6 bases; nucleotides outside the gene matches: 7. This CDR3 comprises 14 residues. Germline loops: CDR1 SGHRS, CDR2 YFSETQ. CDR3 region: CASSYGLEADTQYF. In nucleotides, the CDR3 is TGCGCCAGCAGCTATGGACTAGAAGCGGATACGCAGTATTTT.

This clone came up once. The chain joins TRBV18 to TRBJ2-1, with 7 nucleotides matching TRBD1. Germline V lookup: CDR1 KGHSH, CDR2 LQKENI. J was trimmed by 8 bases and V by 5 bases; bases with no gene match: 9. There are 14 residues in the CDR3. The CDR3 nucleotides read TGTGCCAGCTCAACCTCGACAGGGTCTGATGAGCAGTTCTTC. It is translated as CASSTSTGSDEQFF.

This clone appeared a few times. The chain carries TRBV4-3 and TRBJ1-1, with unresolved D. The V end lost 1 base, the J end lost 1 base, and 4 bases lay between the germline ends. The CDR3 is made up of 13 amino acids. CDR1 and CDR2 from the germline V gene are LGHNA and YSLEER. DNA of the CDR3: TGCGCCAGCAGCCAAGCCGGGAACACTGAAGCTTTCTTT. Its protein is CASSQAGNTEAFF.

The genes are TRBV28 and TRBJ2-7, with 7 bases identical to TRBD2. The CDR3 consists of 16 residues. The junction had 15 bases not matched to a gene; V was cut back by 6 bases and J by 4 bases. Germline loops: CDR1 MDHEN, CDR2 SYDVKM. DNA of the CDR3: TGTGCCAGCAGCTCCTATACTAGCGCCTCAGATTACGAGCAGTACTTC. Protein product: CASSSYTSASDYEQYF.

CDR3 sequence reads: CASSLTSETDTQYF. The CDR3 DNA sequence: TGTGCCAGCAGCCTGACTAGCGAAACAGATACGCAGTATTTT. The V and J genes are TRBV7-9 and TRBJ2-3, with TRBD2 matching 8 bases. The germline CDR1 and CDR2 sequences are SEHNR and FQNEAQ (reference sequence). The V segment lost 5 bases and the J segment 3 bases; nucleotides outside the gene matches: 4. The CDR3 runs to 14 residues.

J is TRBJ1-1 and V is TRBV7-8, with D possibly matching TRBD1 (5 bases). V lost 0 bases to trimming and J lost 5 bases, with 13 bases between them. This CDR3 has 15 amino acids. Germline values: CDR1 SGHVS, CDR2 FQNEAQ. CDR3 coding DNA: TGTGCCAGCAGCTTAGCTGGGGCCGGGGGGACTGAAGCTTTCTTT. Encoded protein: CASSLAGAGGTEAFF.

This sequence joins TRBV19 and TRBJ2-1; D perhaps matches TRBD2 (5 bases). Trimming pared 4 bases from V and 9 bases from J, leaving 19 bases between. Germline V CDR1 and CDR2: LNHDA, SQIVND (reference sequence). The CDR3 loop spans 15 amino acids. In DNA form, the CDR3 reads TGTGCCAGTAGTACAATCTTGGGAGTCCGTGTTGAGCAGTTCTTC. Its protein product is CASSTILGVRVEQFF.

The chain uses TRBV19 and TRBJ2-1; a weak D match, TRBD1 (6 bases). The CDR3 consists of 13 residues. Trimming pared 9 bases from V and 1 base from J, leaving 10 bases between. CDR1 is LNHDA and CDR2 is SQIVND in the germline V gene (reference sequence). The CDR3, as DNA: TGTGCCAGCAAAGGGACATCCTACAATGAGCAGTTCTTC. Protein product: CASKGTSYNEQFF.

The CDR3 here is CASSLAQTYYGYTF. The CDR3 DNA follows: TGTGCCAGCAGCTTAGCACAGACCTACTATGGCTACACCTTC. The genes are TRBV7-2 and TRBJ1-2; no reliable D call. The CDR3 length is 14 residues. The germline CDR1 and CDR2 sequences are SGHTA and FQGNSA. V was trimmed by 0 bases and J by 3 bases, leaving 8 bases between them.

This clone was found once. The chain joins TRBV19 to TRBJ1-2; D not resolved. The CDR3 has 18 amino acids. Germline CDR1 and CDR2: LNHDA and SQIVND (reference sequence). Deletions cut 2 bases from V and 3 bases from J, with 22 bases between. As DNA, the CDR3 is TGTGCCAGTAGTATATGGATCCCCGGGAGCGACTCCGACTATGGCTACACCTTC. Translation: CASSIWIPGSDSDYGYTF.

The V and J genes are TRBV5-1 and TRBJ1-4, with 8 nucleotides matching TRBD1. The CDR3 is 14 amino acids. Germline V gene sequence: CDR1 SGHRS, CDR2 YFSETQ. Unmatched junction bases numbered 5, after V lost 6 bases and J lost 4 bases. Written as DNA, the CDR3 is TGCGCCAGCACCCCAGGACAGGGTAATGAAAAACTGTTTTTT. Its translation: CASTPGQGNEKLFF.

Remarks on this clone: Additional DNA sequences in this sample encode the identical CDR3. The gene calls are TRBV19 and TRBJ2-3; D perhaps matches TRBD1 (5 bases). Germline V CDR1 and CDR2: LNHDA, SQIVND (reference sequence). Trimming removed 3 bases from V and 4 bases from J, with 11 bases in between. The CDR3 contains 14 residues. CDR3 protein: CASSIQTGADTQYF. The CDR3 DNA reads TGTGCCAGTAGTATTCAAACAGGAGCAGATACGCAGTATTTT.

V and J are TRBV19 and TRBJ2-3; 8 nucleotides line up with TRBD2. CDR1 and CDR2 from the germline V gene are LNHDA and SQIVND (reference sequence). J lost 4 bases, V lost 5 bases, and 5 bases had no gene match. The CDR3 covers 14 residues. CDR3: CASSSFSGADTQYF. CDR3 sequence (DNA): TGTGCCAGTAGTTCCTTTAGCGGGGCAGATACGCAGTATTTT. The full variable domain, in which reference TRBV19 and TRBJ2-3 provide the parts outside the CDR3, is DGGITQSPKYLFRKEGQNVTLSCEQNLNHDAMYWYRQDPGQGLRLIYYSQIVNDFQKGDIAEGYSVSREKKESFPLTVTSAQKNPTAFYLCASSSFSGADTQYFGPGTRLTVL.

This chain joins TRBV28 and TRBJ1-4; the D is unclear. The CDR3 is 10 residues long. Per the germline V gene, CDR1 is MDHEN and CDR2 is SYDVKM. Trimming took 10 bases from V and 4 from J, leaving 4 bases between them. CDR3: CATHNEKLFF. CDR3 DNA: TGTGCCACCCATAATGAAAAACTGTTTTTT.